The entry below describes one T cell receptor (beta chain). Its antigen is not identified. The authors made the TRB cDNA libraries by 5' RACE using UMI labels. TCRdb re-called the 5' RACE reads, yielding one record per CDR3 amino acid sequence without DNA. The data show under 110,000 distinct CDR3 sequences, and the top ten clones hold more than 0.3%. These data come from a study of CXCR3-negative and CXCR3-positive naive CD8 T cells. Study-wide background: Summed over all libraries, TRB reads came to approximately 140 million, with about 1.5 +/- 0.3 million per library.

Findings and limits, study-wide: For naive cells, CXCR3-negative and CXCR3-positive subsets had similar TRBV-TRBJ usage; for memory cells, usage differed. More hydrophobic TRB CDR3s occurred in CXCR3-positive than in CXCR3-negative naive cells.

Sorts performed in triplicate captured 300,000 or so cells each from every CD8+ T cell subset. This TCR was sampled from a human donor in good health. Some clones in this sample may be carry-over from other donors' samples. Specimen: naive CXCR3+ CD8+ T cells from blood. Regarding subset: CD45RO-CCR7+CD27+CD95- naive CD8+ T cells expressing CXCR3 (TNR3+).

The CDR3 loop reads CASSFGAGDYEQYF. The gene calls are TRBV6-6 and TRBJ2-7; TCRdb's D gene call, TRBD2, goes unchecked for lack of DNA. CDR3 length: 14 amino acids. Germline lookup yields CDR1 MNHNY and CDR2 SVGAGI (reference sequence).